The entry below gives a single TCR beta chain sequence along with its context. CDR1 and CDR2 from the germline V gene are MDHEN and SYDVKM. With V trimmed by 6 bases and J by 8 bases, 11 bases remained unmatched. The length of the CDR3 is 14 residues. The data were obtained in a study of blood T cell repertoires in COVID-19. For the study at large: The United States, Italy and Spain were the sources of the acute and convalescent COVID-19 samples.

The assay was immunoSEQ multiplex PCR, and TCRdb's table has in-frame clones only and misses some. Of 280,000 or so clones listed, approximately 90% are singletons. The chain links TRBV28 to TRBJ1-2, with 8 bases identical to TRBD1. This clonotype was sampled from a woman in her forties who had recovered from COVID-19. Material for sequencing was PBMCs or T cells enriched from blood (not recorded which). CDR3 DNA sequence: TGTGCCAGCAGCTTAGACAGGGGAACAGGCGGCTACACCTTC. Amino acid sequence: CASSLDRGTGGYTF.